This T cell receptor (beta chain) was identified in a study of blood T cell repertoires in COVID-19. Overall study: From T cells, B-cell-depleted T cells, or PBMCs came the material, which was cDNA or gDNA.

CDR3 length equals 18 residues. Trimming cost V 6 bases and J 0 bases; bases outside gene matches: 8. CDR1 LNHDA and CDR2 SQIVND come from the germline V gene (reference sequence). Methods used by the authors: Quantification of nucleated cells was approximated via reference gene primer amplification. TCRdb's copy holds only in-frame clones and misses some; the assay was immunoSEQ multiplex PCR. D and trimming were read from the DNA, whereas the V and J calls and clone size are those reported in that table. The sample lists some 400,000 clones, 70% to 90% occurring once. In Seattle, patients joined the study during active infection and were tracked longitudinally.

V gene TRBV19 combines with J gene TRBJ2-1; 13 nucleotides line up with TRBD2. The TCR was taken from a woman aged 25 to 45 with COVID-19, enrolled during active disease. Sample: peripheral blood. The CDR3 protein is CASSVGLAGDLSYNEQFF. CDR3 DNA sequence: TGTGCCAGTAGCGTCGGACTAGCGGGGGACCTCTCCTACAATGAGCAGTTCTTC.